Presented here are 21 T cell receptor beta chains from one specimen sequenced in a study of T and B cells in COVID-19 patients. TRB rearrangements were amplified by multiplex PCR with BIOMED2 TRB-A/B primers. Via MiXCR, TCRdb re-called the multiplex PCR reads, giving one row per CDR3 protein. The sample includes over 15,000 distinct CDR3 sequences, just over 35% seen only once; the top ten take 15% to 20%. From blood, about 240-500 ng of genomic DNA served as TRB template. The sample consisted of blood. The receptors originated from a human donor with active COVID-19.

V and J are TRBV6-4 and TRBJ2-2; no reliable D call. The CDR3 spans 16 residues. Looked up from germline, CDR1 is MRHNA and CDR2 is SNTAGT. Trimming cost V 6 bases and J 1 base, with 15 bases left between them. The CDR3 sequence: CASSQPGMRNTGELFF. The CDR3 coding sequence is TGTGCCAGCAGCCAACCGGGTATGAGGAACACCGGGGAGCTGTTTTTT.

The CDR3 DNA sequence: TGCAGTGCTAGCGACAGGGGGTACGAGCAGTACTTC. Translating gives CSASDRGYEQYF. The genes are TRBV20-1 and TRBJ2-7; 9 nucleotides align to TRBD1. From germline, CDR1 is DFQATT and CDR2 SNEGSKA (reference sequence). V dropped 3 bases and J dropped 4; count of bases not matched to a gene: 1. The CDR3 spans 12 residues.

This clonotype rates as medium-sized. This rearrangement joins TRBV6-5 to TRBJ2-7; D unresolved. The germline V gene has CDR1 MNHEY and CDR2 SVGAGI. CDR3 size: 14 residues. V gave up 6 bases and J gave up 2 bases, with 14 bases separating them. The DNA for the CDR3 is TGTGCCAGCAGATCCCCCCTCACCCCCTACGAGCAGTACTTC. Translation gives CASRSPLTPYEQYF.

The chain employs TRBV13 and TRBJ2-5; D not resolved. V lost 3 bases and J lost 0, with 8 bases in between. The length of the CDR3 is 14 residues. Germline assignment: CDR1 PRHDT and CDR2 FYEKMQ (reference sequence). The CDR3 sequence: CASSLGWDQETQYF. The CDR3 bases are TGTGCCAGCAGCTTGGGTTGGGACCAAGAGACCCAGTACTTC.

The chain is built from TRBV5-4 and TRBJ2-7; 10 bases agree with TRBD2. Germline V gene lookup returns CDR1 SGHNT and CDR2 YYREEE (reference sequence). The ends lost 5 bases at V and 2 bases at J; junction bases unmatched: 19. This CDR3 spans 19 amino acids. The CDR3 coding sequence is TGTGCCAGCAGTTCCTACCGGGACGGACGGACTAGCGGAACCTACGAGCAGTACTTC. The encoded protein is CASSSYRDGRTSGTYEQYF.

The rearrangement uses TRBV6-1 and TRBJ2-2; D uncertain. This CDR3 comprises 15 residues. Germline V gene data show CDR1 as MNHNS and CDR2 as SASEGT. Trimming stripped 7 bases from V and 0 bases from J, with 12 bases between. In nucleotides, the CDR3 is TGTGCCAGCACATATGAAGGACCGAACACCGGGGAGCTGTTTTTT. It codes for CASTYEGPNTGELFF.

By proportion, this clonotype is medium-sized. V is TRBV6-5 and J is TRBJ2-2; 7 bases are shared with TRBD1. The CDR3 is 16 amino acids. CDR1 and CDR2 from the germline V gene are MNHEY and SVGAGI. Losses at the gene ends were 1 base for V and 3 bases for J; bases not matched to a gene: 5. The CDR3, as DNA: TGTGCCAGCAGTTACTTCCGACAGGGCCACACCGGGGAGCTGTTTTTT. It specifies CASSYFRQGHTGELFF.

In this sample, this clonotype turned up a few times. V and J are TRBV6-5 and TRBJ2-7, with 7 bases fitting TRBD2. The V segment lost 0 bases and the J segment 0 bases; nucleotides outside the gene matches: 8. The length of the CDR3 is 17 residues. Germline V gene sequence: CDR1 MNHEY, CDR2 SVGAGI. CDR3 in amino acids: CASSYSGTTTSSYEQYF. The DNA for the CDR3 is TGTGCCAGCAGTTACTCCGGGACTACCACGAGCTCCTACGAGCAGTACTTC.

This chain connects TRBV19 to TRBJ1-6; TRBD1 might be the D (5 bases). Trimming took off 3 bases at V and 0 bases at J, with 6 bases between the two ends. The CDR3 is made up of 15 amino acids. From germline, CDR1 is LNHDA and CDR2 SQIVND (reference sequence). The CDR3 is CASSITGSYNSPLHF. The CDR3 nucleotides read TGTGCCAGTAGTATTACAGGCTCCTATAATTCACCCCTCCACTTT.

By proportion, this clonotype is medium-sized. The V call is TRBV11-1, the J call TRBJ2-3; D is ambiguous. This CDR3 has 14 amino acids. The germline V gene has CDR1 SGHAT and CDR2 FQDESV (reference sequence). With 1 base removed from V and 0 bases from J, the gap between germline ends came to 5 bases. As DNA, the CDR3 is TGTGCCAGCAGCTTAGGCTCCAGCACAGATACGCAGTATTTT. Translation: CASSLGSSTDTQYF.

This clonotype was seen at least ten times. The CDR3 sequence is CASSLTGLAGAETQYF. CDR3 sequence (DNA): TGTGCCAGCAGTTTGACGGGACTAGCGGGGGCAGAGACCCAGTACTTC. The chain employs TRBV6-5 and TRBJ2-5, with TRBD2 identical over 14 bases. The CDR3 spans 16 residues. V shed 4 bases and J 4 bases; nucleotides not matched to a gene: 5. Germline V gene data show CDR1 as MNHEY and CDR2 as SVGAGI.

This clonotype came up a few times. V and J are TRBV18 and TRBJ1-4; D remains ambiguous. The germline V gene encodes CDR1 KGHSH and CDR2 LQKENI. CDR3 length: 12 amino acids. Trimming took off 2 bases at V and 6 bases at J, with 4 bases between the two ends. This chain's CDR3 is CASSPRDEKLFF. CDR3 coding DNA: TGTGCCAGCTCACCAAGGGATGAAAAACTGTTTTTT.

The table lists this clonotype with many counts. This sequence joins TRBV19 and TRBJ2-2; no reliable D call. This CDR3 comprises 16 residues. With 3 bases removed from V and 1 base from J, the gap between germline ends came to 12 bases. Germline V lookup: CDR1 LNHDA, CDR2 SQIVND (reference sequence). The CDR3 DNA is TGTGCCAGTAGTATTTTGGGCCCGGAGAACACCGGGGAGCTGTTTTTT. Residues: CASSILGPENTGELFF.

The chain links TRBV12-3 or TRBV12-4 to TRBJ2-6; D uncertain. CDR3 length equals 14 residues. V was trimmed by 3 bases and J by 4 bases, leaving 7 bases between them. The DNA of the CDR3 is TGTGCCAGCAGTTTTTCTATGGGGGCCAACGTCCTGACTTTC. Protein product: CASSFSMGANVLTF.

This clonotype was seen a few times. The chain carries TRBV18 and TRBJ2-7; D is unclear. V was trimmed by 2 bases and J by 2 bases, leaving 10 bases between them. Germline V gene sequence: CDR1 KGHSH, CDR2 LQKENI. This CDR3 is 14 amino acids long. The DNA of the CDR3 is TGTGCCAGCTCACCAAGCCAGTACACCTACGAGCAGTACGTC. This translates into CASSPSQYTYEQYV.

The chain has TRBV27 and TRBJ2-7; no firm D call. Germline CDR1 is MNHEY and CDR2 is SMNVEV (reference sequence). The CDR3 runs 16 residues. Trimming took off 3 bases at V and 0 bases at J, with 15 bases between the two ends. The CDR3 DNA follows: TGTGCCAGCAGTTTTTCCCCCGGGTCCTTCTCCTACGAGCAGTACTTC. It yields the protein CASSFSPGSFSYEQYF.

This clonotype was counted a single time. Germline and junction disagree at one end, which may indicate a read error. V and J are TRBV5-5 and TRBJ2-3; 12 bases agree with TRBD2. CDR1 and CDR2 from the germline V gene are SGHKS and YYEKEE (reference sequence). The CDR3 is made up of 19 amino acids. The CDR3 loop reads CASSDTGLAGTGGPDTQYF. In DNA form, the CDR3 reads TGCGCCAGCTCCGACACAGGACTAGCGGGGACCGGAGGGCCAGATACGCAGTATTTT.

By sample share, this clonotype is medium-sized. The chain employs TRBV29-1 and TRBJ1-1; D is ambiguous. The CDR3 totals 10 residues. Germline V lookup: CDR1 SQVTM, CDR2 ANQGSEA. The V and J ends lost 6 bases and 4 bases respectively, with 6 bases between them. CDR3: CSVTVTEAFF. CDR3 in DNA: TGCAGCGTAACCGTCACTGAAGCTTTCTTT.

In its sample, this clonotype was seen a few times. The V call is TRBV6-5, the J call TRBJ2-3, with a possible D match to TRBD2 (5 bases). Per the germline V gene, CDR1 is MNHEY and CDR2 is SVGAGI. The CDR3 is 14 residues long. V lost 6 bases and J 8 bases, leaving 18 bases between the germline ends. The CDR3: CASRTGLGSGTQYF. Here the CDR3 DNA reads TGTGCCAGCAGAACCGGACTGGGGTCGGGTACGCAGTATTTT.

This clonotype qualifies as medium-sized. The V gene is TRBV6-5, the J gene TRBJ2-5; possibly TRBD1 for D (6 bases). The CDR3 consists of 13 residues. The germline CDR1 and CDR2 sequences are MNHEY and SVGAGI. V shed 7 bases and J shed 5 bases, with 14 bases lying between them. Here the CDR3 reads CASTRTVFETQYF. The CDR3, as DNA: TGTGCCAGCACTCGGACAGTATTCGAGACCCAGTACTTC.

This clonotype was observed a handful of times. The chain recombines TRBV19 with TRBJ1-3; D uncertain. The CDR3 is 14 residues long. The germline gives CDR1 LNHDA, CDR2 SQIVND (reference sequence). Trimming shortened V by 6 bases and J by 3 bases, and 12 bases separated the two germline ends. The CDR3 here is CASRSPALGNTIYF. In nucleotides, the CDR3 is TGTGCCAGTAGATCCCCCGCTCTTGGAAACACCATATATTTT.